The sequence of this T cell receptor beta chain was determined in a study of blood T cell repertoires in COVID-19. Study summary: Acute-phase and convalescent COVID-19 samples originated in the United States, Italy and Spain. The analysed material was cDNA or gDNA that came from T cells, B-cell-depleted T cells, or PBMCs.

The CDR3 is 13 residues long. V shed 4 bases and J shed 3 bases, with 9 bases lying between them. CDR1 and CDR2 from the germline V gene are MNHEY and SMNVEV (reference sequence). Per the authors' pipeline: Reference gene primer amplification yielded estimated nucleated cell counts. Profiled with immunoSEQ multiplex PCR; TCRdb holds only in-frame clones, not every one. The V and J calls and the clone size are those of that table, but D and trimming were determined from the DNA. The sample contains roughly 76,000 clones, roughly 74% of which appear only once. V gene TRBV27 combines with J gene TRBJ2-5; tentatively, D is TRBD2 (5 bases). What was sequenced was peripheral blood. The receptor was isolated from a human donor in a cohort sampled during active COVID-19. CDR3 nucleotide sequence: TGTGCCAGCAGTTCTGACTATGAAGAGACCCAGTACTTC. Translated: CASSSDYEETQYF.